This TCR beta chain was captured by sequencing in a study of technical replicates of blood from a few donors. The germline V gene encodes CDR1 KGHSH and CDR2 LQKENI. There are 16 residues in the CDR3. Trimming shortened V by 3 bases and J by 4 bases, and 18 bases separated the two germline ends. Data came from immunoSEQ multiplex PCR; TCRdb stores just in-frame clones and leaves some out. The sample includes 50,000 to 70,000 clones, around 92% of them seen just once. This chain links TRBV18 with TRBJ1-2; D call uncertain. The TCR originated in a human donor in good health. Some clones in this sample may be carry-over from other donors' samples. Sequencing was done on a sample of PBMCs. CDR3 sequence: CASSPDSAAHIYGYTF. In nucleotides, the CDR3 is TGTGCCAGCTCACCGGACTCGGCAGCACATATCTATGGCTACACCTTC.